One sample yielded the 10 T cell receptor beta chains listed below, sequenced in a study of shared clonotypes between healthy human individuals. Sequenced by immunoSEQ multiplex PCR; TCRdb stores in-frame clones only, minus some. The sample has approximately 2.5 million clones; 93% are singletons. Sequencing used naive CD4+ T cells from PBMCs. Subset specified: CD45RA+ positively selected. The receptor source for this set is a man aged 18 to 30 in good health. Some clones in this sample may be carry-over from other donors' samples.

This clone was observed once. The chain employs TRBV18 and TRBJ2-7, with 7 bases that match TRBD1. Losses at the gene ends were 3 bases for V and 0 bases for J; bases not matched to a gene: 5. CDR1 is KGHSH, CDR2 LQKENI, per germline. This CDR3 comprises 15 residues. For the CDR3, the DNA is TGTGCCAGCTCACCCCGACAGGGAAACTCCTACGAGCAGTACTTC. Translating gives CASSPRQGNSYEQYF. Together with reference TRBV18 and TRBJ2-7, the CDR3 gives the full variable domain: NAGVMQNPRHLVRRRGQEARLRCSPMKGHSHVYWYRQLPEEGLKFMVYLQKENIIDESGMPKERFSAEFPKEGPSILRIQQVVRGDSAAYFCASSPRQGNSYEQYFGPGTRLTVT.

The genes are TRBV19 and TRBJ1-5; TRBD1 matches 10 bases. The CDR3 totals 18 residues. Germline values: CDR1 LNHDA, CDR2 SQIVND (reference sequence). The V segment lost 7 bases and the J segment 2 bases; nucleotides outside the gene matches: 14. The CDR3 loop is CASMKTGGFIRGNQPQHF. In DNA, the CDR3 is TGTGCCAGTATGAAGACAGGGGGCTTTATTAGGGGCAATCAGCCCCAGCATTTT.

CDR3 sequence (DNA): TGTGCCAGCAGCTTAACGAGGTGGAACTATGGCTACACCTTC. It encodes CASSLTRWNYGYTF. This chain links TRBV7-8 with TRBJ1-2; D is ambiguous. Germline loops: CDR1 SGHVS, CDR2 FQNEAQ. The CDR3 has 14 amino acids. V was pared by 2 bases and J by 2 bases, with 9 bases between. Supplemented by reference TRBV7-8 and TRBJ1-2, the full variable domain reads GAGVSQSPRYKVAKRGQDVALRCDPISGHVSLFWYQQALGQGPEFLTYFQNEAQLDKSGLPSDRFFAERPEGSVSTLKIQRTQQEDSAVYLCASSLTRWNYGYTFGSGTRLTVV.

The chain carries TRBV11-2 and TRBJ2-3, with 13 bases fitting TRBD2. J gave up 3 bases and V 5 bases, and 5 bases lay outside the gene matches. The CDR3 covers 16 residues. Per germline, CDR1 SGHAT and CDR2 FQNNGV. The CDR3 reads CASSTLAGGITDTQYF. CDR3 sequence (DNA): TGTGCCAGCAGCACACTAGCGGGAGGGATAACAGATACGCAGTATTTT.

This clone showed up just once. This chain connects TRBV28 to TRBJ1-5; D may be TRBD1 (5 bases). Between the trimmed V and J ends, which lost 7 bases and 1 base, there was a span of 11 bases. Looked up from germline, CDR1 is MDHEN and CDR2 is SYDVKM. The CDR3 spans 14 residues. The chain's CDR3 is CASTVRGSNQPQHF. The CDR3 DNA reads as TGTGCCAGCACCGTTCGGGGCAGCAATCAGCCCCAGCATTTT. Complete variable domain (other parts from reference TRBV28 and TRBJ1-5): DVKVTQSSRYLVKRTGEKVFLECVQDMDHENMFWYRQDPGLGLRLIYFSYDVKMKEKGDIPEGYSVSREKKERFSLILESASTNQTSMYLCASTVRGSNQPQHFGDGTRLSIL.

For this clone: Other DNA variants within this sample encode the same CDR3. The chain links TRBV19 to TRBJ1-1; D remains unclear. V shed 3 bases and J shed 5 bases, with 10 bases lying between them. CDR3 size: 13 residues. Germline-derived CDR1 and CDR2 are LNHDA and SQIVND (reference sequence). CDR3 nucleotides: TGTGCCAGTAGTATTATAGGAGGGACTGAAGCTTTCTTT. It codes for CASSIIGGTEAFF.

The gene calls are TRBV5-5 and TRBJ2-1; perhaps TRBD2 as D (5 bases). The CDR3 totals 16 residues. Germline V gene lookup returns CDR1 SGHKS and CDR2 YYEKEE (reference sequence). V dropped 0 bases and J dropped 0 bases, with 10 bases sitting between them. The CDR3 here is CASSLADYYSYNEQFF. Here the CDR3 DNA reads TGTGCCAGCAGCTTGGCCGACTACTACTCCTACAATGAGCAGTTCTTC.

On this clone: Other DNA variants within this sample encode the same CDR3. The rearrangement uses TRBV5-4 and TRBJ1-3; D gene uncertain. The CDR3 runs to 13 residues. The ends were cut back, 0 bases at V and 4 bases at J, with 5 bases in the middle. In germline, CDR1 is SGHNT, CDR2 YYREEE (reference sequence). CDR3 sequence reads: CASSLGPGNTIYF. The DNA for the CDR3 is TGTGCCAGCAGCTTGGGGCCGGGAAACACCATATATTTT.

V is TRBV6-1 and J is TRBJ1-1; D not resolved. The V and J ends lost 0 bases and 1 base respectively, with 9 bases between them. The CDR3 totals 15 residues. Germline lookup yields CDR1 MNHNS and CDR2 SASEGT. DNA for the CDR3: TGTGCCAGCAGTGAAGCCTCGGCAGGGAACACTGAAGCTTTCTTT. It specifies CASSEASAGNTEAFF.

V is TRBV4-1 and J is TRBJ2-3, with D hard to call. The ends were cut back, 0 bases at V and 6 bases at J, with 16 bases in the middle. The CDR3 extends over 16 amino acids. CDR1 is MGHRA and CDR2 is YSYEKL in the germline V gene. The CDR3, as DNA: TGCGCCAGCAGCCAAGATAGGCGCGCGTCCTGGGATACGCAGTATTTT. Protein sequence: CASSQDRRASWDTQYF.